Listed below are T cell receptor beta chains from one sample, sequenced in a study of T cells in Graves' hyperthyroidism and ophthalmopathy. TCRdb independently ran MiXCR on the multiplex PCR reads; one entry per CDR3 protein. Of over 500,000 distinct CDR3 sequences in the sample, 17% were seen once. Material for sequencing was blood. The receptors were gathered from a woman aged 18-29 years with Graves' ophthalmopathy. The CDR3 runs from the conserved cysteine through the conserved F or W. D genes are given only for firm matches. Clone size is not always given. Where it is, it says once, few, many or a class for expanded clones.

size	V	D	J	DNA	CDR3
-	TRBV28	-	TRBJ1-5	TGTGCCAGCAGCTCCGGGACGCCGGATAGCAATCAGCCCCAGCATTTT	CASSSGTPDSNQPQHF
-	TRBV29-1	-	TRBJ1-1	TGCAGCGTTGGACACTCGAACACTGAAGCTTTCTTT	CSVGHSNTEAFF
many	TRBV2	-	TRBJ2-7	TGTGCCAGCAGTCAAACAGGGACGAGCTCCTACGAGCAGTACTTC	CASSQTGTSSYEQYF
few	TRBV7-3	-	TRBJ2-5	TGTGCCAGCAGCCGGGAAAATGAGGAGACCCAGTACTTC	CASSRENEETQYF
many	TRBV27	-	TRBJ1-1	TGTGCCAGCAGTTTCTCGACGGCGAACACTGAAGCTTTCTTT	CASSFSTANTEAFF
few	TRBV10-2	TRBD1	TRBJ1-1	TGCGCCAGCACAGGGACAGGGGGGGCTGAAGCTTTCTTT	CASTGTGGAEAFF
-	TRBV6-1	-	TRBJ1-4	TGTGCCAGCAGAACAACAACTAATGAAAAACTGTTTTTT	CASRTTTNEKLFF
many	TRBV12-3/TRBV12-4	-	TRBJ1-2	TGTGCCAGCAGTTTAATACCAGGGGCACCCTATGGCTACACCTTC	CASSLIPGAPYGYTF
few	TRBV5-1	TRBD2	TRBJ2-1	TGTGCCAGCAGCCGACTAGCGTTTTTAGGGAATGAGCAGTTCTTC	CASSRLAFLGNEQFF
once	TRBV5-8	-	TRBJ2-1	TGTGCCAGCAGAGAGGAGGTCGGGTCGTTGTTCTTC	CASREEVGSLFF
many	TRBV30	TRBD1	TRBJ1-2	TGTGCCTGGAAAGGACAGGTCTATGGCTACACCTTC	CAWKGQVYGYTF
many	TRBV28	-	TRBJ2-7	TGTGCCAGCAGTCCTACAGGACCCTACGAGCAGTACTTC	CASSPTGPYEQYF
-	TRBV13	TRBD2	TRBJ2-1	TGTGCCAGCAGCTTAGGCCGGGCGGGAGGGTACAATGAGCAGTTCTTC	CASSLGRAGGYNEQFF
-	TRBV5-6	TRBD1	TRBJ1-2	TGTGCCAGCAGCAGGACAGGGTTCTATGGCTACACCTTC	CASSRTGFYGYTF
many	TRBV18	-	TRBJ2-7	TGTGCCAGCCGGAGGGGGGTGGACGAGCAGTACTTC	CASRRGVDEQYF
-	TRBV6-1	TRBD1	TRBJ1-1	TGTGCCAGCAGTGAAAGTGACAGGGTTGAGACTGAAGCTTTCTTT	CASSESDRVETEAFF
-	TRBV29-1	-	TRBJ2-2	TGCAGCGTTGTAAGCACTAACACCGGGGAGCTGTTTTTT	CSVVSTNTGELFF
many	TRBV3-1	-	TRBJ1-1	TGTGCCAGCAGCCGAGACACCATGAACACTGAAGCTTTCTTT	CASSRDTMNTEAFF
few	TRBV11-2	-	TRBJ2-7	TGTGCCAGCCTTTGGGGCGGGCCCTACGAGCAGTACTTC	CASLWGGPYEQYF
once	TRBV3-1	-	TRBJ2-1	TGTGCCAGCAGCACCCGTTCCTGGACAGCCTCCTACAATGAGCAGTTCTTC	CASSTRSWTASYNEQFF
few	TRBV2	-	TRBJ1-3	TGTGCCAGCAGTGAAGGGGCGATCTCTGGAAACACCATATATTTT	CASSEGAISGNTIYF
many	TRBV3-1	TRBD1	TRBJ1-2	TGTGCCAGCAGCCAAGCAGGGGGCGCGGATGGCTACACCTTC	CASSQAGGADGYTF
-	TRBV6-2/TRBV6-3	TRBD1	TRBJ1-4	TGTGCCAGCACCGGGACAGGGGATGAAAAACTGTTTTTT	CASTGTGDEKLFF
many	TRBV7-2	-	TRBJ1-1	TGTGCCAGCAGCGGACGACGGGACGGAAACACTGAAGCTTTCTTT	CASSGRRDGNTEAFF
few	TRBV10-3	TRBD1	TRBJ1-5	TGTGCCATCAGCTCGAGGGGGCAGAATCAGCCCCAGCATTTT	CAISSRGQNQPQHF
-	TRBV11-2	-	TRBJ2-1	TGTGCCAGCAGCCATAACAGGGTCTCCTACAATGAGCAGTTCTTC	CASSHNRVSYNEQFF
-	TRBV9	TRBD1	TRBJ2-2	TGTGCCAGCAGCCCCTTCGGGACAGTGAACACCGGGGAGCTGTTTTTT	CASSPFGTVNTGELFF
many	TRBV2	-	TRBJ2-7	TGTGCCAGCAAGGGGAAGGGGACTCCTCCCTACGAGCAGTACTTC	CASKGKGTPPYEQYF
-	TRBV6-5	-	TRBJ2-2	TGTGCCAGCAGTTACTCGGACAGAACCGGCGAGCTGTTTTTT	CASSYSDRTGELFF
-	TRBV12-3/TRBV12-4	-	TRBJ2-5	TGTGCCAGCAGTTTCGGCCAGGGTAGAGGGGAGACCCAGTACTTC	CASSFGQGRGETQYF
-	TRBV6-1	-	TRBJ2-7	TGTGCCAGCAGCCATCGGGACACCTACGAGCAGTACTTC	CASSHRDTYEQYF
few	TRBV19	TRBD1	TRBJ2-5	TGTGCCAGTAGTATATACGGGACAGTCCAAGAGACCCAGTACTTC	CASSIYGTVQETQYF
many	TRBV20-1	-	TRBJ2-7	TGCAGTGCTAGAGATCTGACAGGAGGACATCCCTACGAGCAGTACTTC	CSARDLTGGHPYEQYF
many	TRBV28	-	TRBJ2-1	TGTGCCAGCAGCCCTTTTTGGGGTGCCTCCTACAATGAGCAGTTCTTC	CASSPFWGASYNEQFF
-	TRBV13	TRBD2	TRBJ2-7	TGTGCCAGCAGCGAACAGCCGGGACTAACAAACTCCTACGAGCAGTACTTC	CASSEQPGLTNSYEQYF
many	TRBV11-2	-	TRBJ2-7	TGTGCCAGCAGCTTTAACAGGGTCTACGAGCAGTACTTC	CASSFNRVYEQYF
-	TRBV19	-	TRBJ2-1	TGTGCCAGTAGTATTGCGGGTCGCTCCTACAATGAGCAGTTCTTC	CASSIAGRSYNEQFF
-	TRBV7-3	-	TRBJ2-2	TGTGCCAGCAGCTCCCGTTTGACCGGGGAGCTGTTTTTT	CASSSRLTGELFF
many	TRBV10-3	TRBD2	TRBJ2-1	TGTGCCATCAGTCAGTTTACTAGCGGGGGCTTGAATGAGCAGTTCTTC	CAISQFTSGGLNEQFF
-	TRBV7-3	TRBD2	TRBJ2-5	TGTGCCAGCAGCCCCCTCGGGGGTGGACTAGCGGGAGGGCCGGGAGAGACCCAGTACTTC	CASSPLGGGLAGGPGETQYF
-	TRBV6-1	-	TRBJ2-7	TGTGCCAGCAGTGAAGCTGAGTCTGGCTCTCACGAGCAGTACTTC	CASSEAESGSHEQYF
many	TRBV4-1	TRBD1	TRBJ1-1	TGCGCCAGCAGCCCGCAACAGACAGGGGGCGAAGTCGCTTTCTTT	CASSPQQTGGEVAFF
many	TRBV7-9	TRBD1	TRBJ2-7	TGTGCCAGCAGATATGACAGGGGGCCAAACGAGCAGTACTTC	CASRYDRGPNEQYF
many	TRBV5-1	-	TRBJ1-1	TGCGCCAGCAGCTTGAGACAGATGAACACTGAAGCTTTCTTT	CASSLRQMNTEAFF
many	TRBV2	-	TRBJ1-1	TGTGCCAGCACAAGGGAATCAGCCACTGAAGCTTTCTTT	CASTRESATEAFF
many	TRBV12-3/TRBV12-4	-	TRBJ1-2	TGTGCCAGCAGTGACCTGGGGCCCCCCGTCCACTATGGCTACACCTTC	CASSDLGPPVHYGYTF
few	TRBV20-1	TRBD1	TRBJ1-2	TGCAGTGGGACAGGGAACTATGGCTACACCTTC	CSGTGNYGYTF
many	TRBV20-1	TRBD2	TRBJ2-3	TGCAGTGCTAGCCCTCTTAGCGGGATTAGCACAGATACGCAGTATTTT	CSASPLSGISTDTQYF
many	TRBV28	-	TRBJ1-5	TGTGCCAGCATAGGGCAGGCGCCGGGCAATCAGCCCCAGCATTTT	CASIGQAPGNQPQHF
many	TRBV5-6	-	TRBJ2-5	TGTGCCAGCAGCTTGTACGCGCAAGAGACCCAGTACTTC	CASSLYAQETQYF
many	TRBV18	-	TRBJ1-1	TGTGCCAGCTCACCGGGACTTGGAGCGACCACTGAAGCTTTCTTT	CASSPGLGATTEAFF
many	TRBV6-1	TRBD1	TRBJ1-3	TGTGCCAGCAGTCTGGGACAGAGCTCTGGAAACACCATATATTTT	CASSLGQSSGNTIYF